This T cell receptor beta chain was observed in a study of blood T cell repertoires in COVID-19. Turning to the study itself: Samples representing acute and convalescent COVID-19 were sourced from the United States, Italy and Spain.

Authors' processing steps: Scientists estimated how many nucleated cells there were by amplifying reference gene primers. The protocol was immunoSEQ multiplex PCR, while the TCRdb copy is restricted to in-frame clones and leaves out a portion. Clone size and V and J calls were adopted from that table, with D and trimming inferred from the DNA. The sample holds around 340,000 clones, about 86% seen once. This CDR3 has 20 residues. J gave up 4 bases and V 5 bases, and 21 bases lay outside the gene matches. Germline assignment: CDR1 MNHNY and CDR2 SVGAGI (reference sequence). This receptor was obtained from a woman aged 40-49 years with acute COVID-19. Sequencing input: PBMCs or T cells enriched from blood (not recorded which). The chain links TRBV6-6 to TRBJ1-5, with 9 bases aligning to TRBD1. This CDR3 reads CASSPRAVGQGPFWNQPQHF. The CDR3 coding sequence is TGTGCCAGCAGTCCCAGGGCTGTCGGACAGGGGCCTTTTTGGAATCAGCCCCAGCATTTT.